The 14 T cell receptor beta chains presented below share a single source sample, sequenced in a study of read filtering for tumor transcriptome and immune sequencing. The library was built from around 380 ng RNA with molecular barcoded adaptors for alpha/delta and beta/gamma chains. In TCRdb, the reads were re-called with MiXCR into one record per CDR3 protein. The table has tens of thousands of distinct CDR3 sequences, about 22% seen once. The sample was a population of CD138-negative cells sorted from bone marrow. These receptors were obtained from a donor aged 40 or older with multiple myeloma.

On this clonotype itself: This may stem from a read error, because a much larger clone lies one nucleotide away. The missing conserved phenylalanine or tryptophan at the end of this CDR3 makes a read error likely. This rearrangement joins TRBV5-1 to TRBJ2-5; 12 bases align to TRBD1. CDR1 is SGHRS, CDR2 YFSETQ, per germline. Germline trimming cut 3 bases from V and 4 bases from J; bases unmatched to any gene: 7. The CDR3 spans 16 residues. The CDR3 region has the DNA TGCGCCAGCAGCTCCGGGACAGGGGGCTCACGAGAGACCCAGTACCTC. It is translated as CASSSGTGGSRETQYL.

Details on this clonotype: A much larger clone is a single base away; this may be a read error. The chain joins TRBV4-1 to TRBJ1-1, with 9 bases that match TRBD1. The CDR3 covers 16 residues. Germline V gives CDR1 MGHRA, CDR2 YSYEKL. Trimming took 8 bases from V and 4 from J; bases not matched to a gene: 14. CDR3 sequence reads: CASGPAGGQGSTEAFF. CDR3 DNA: TGCGCCAGCGGCCCGGCAGGGGGACAGGGAAGCACTGAAGCTTTCTTT.

Regarding this clonotype: One base away lies a much larger clone, so this may be a sequencing read error. The chain employs TRBV20-1 and TRBJ2-3; D gene uncertain. The germline gives CDR1 DFQATT, CDR2 SNEGSKA (reference sequence). The CDR3 is made up of 13 amino acids. CDR3 DNA sequence: TGCAGTGCTAGGCCCGCTAGGCCAGATTCGCAGTATTTT. Translating it yields CSARPARPDSQYF.

The sample holds a few counts of this clonotype. The chain has TRBV7-9 and TRBJ2-3; 8 nucleotides align to TRBD2. V lost 1 base, J lost 1 base, and 7 bases stayed unmatched. Germline values: CDR1 SEHNR, CDR2 FQNEAQ (reference sequence). The CDR3 extends over 17 amino acids. The CDR3: CASSLGASGSRTDTQYF. CDR3 sequence (DNA): TGTGCCAGCAGCTTAGGGGCTAGCGGGTCCCGCACAGATACGCAGTATTTT.

The chain has TRBV28 and TRBJ2-3, with D perhaps TRBD2 (6 bases). Trimming cost V 7 bases and J 1 base, with 12 bases left between them. The germline V gene has CDR1 MDHEN and CDR2 SYDVKM. CDR3 length: 14 amino acids. CDR3 bases: TGTGCCAGCACCCTCGGGGGACGCACAGATACGCAGTATTTT. This gives the protein CASTLGGRTDTQYF.

This clonotype was seen many times. The chain uses TRBV9 and TRBJ1-4, with a tentative D call TRBD1 (5 bases). Germline lookup yields CDR1 SGDLS and CDR2 YYNGEE. This CDR3 contains 16 residues. Trimming left V 0 bases short and J 10 bases short, with 19 bases between. The CDR3 coding sequence is TGTGCCAGCAGCGTAGAGACGACAACGGGGCGAGGAAAACTGTTTTTT. This gives the protein CASSVETTTGRGKLFF.

This clonotype appeared many times. V and J are TRBV7-2 and TRBJ1-1; a possible D gene is TRBD1 (5 bases). The V and J ends lost 2 bases and 4 bases respectively, with 17 bases between them. The germline CDR1 and CDR2 sequences are SGHTA and FQGNSA. CDR3 length equals 16 residues. The CDR3 DNA sequence: TGTGCCAGCAGCTTAACCGTCCTGGGACTGGGCACTGAAGCTTTCTTT. It codes for CASSLTVLGLGTEAFF.

This clonotype was observed many times. The chain recombines TRBV9 with TRBJ2-5, with D hard to call. The CDR3 sequence is 16 residues long. The germline V gene has CDR1 SGDLS and CDR2 YYNGEE. The ends were cut back, 6 bases at V and 1 base at J, with 19 bases in the middle. The CDR3 bases are TGTGCCAGCACCCCACACTCCGCTCTGGGCCAAGAGACCCAGTACTTC. It translates to CASTPHSALGQETQYF.

Only one count was recorded for this clonotype. No conserved phenylalanine or tryptophan is present at the end of the CDR3, so a read error is the likely explanation. The V gene is TRBV5-5, the J gene TRBJ2-2; D is unclear. Deletions cut 4 bases from V and 0 bases from J, with 10 bases between. This CDR3 region has 15 residues. Germline loops: CDR1 SGHKS, CDR2 YYEKEE (reference sequence). The CDR3 DNA is TGTGCCAGCAGCCTTGCCCAATCGAACACCGGGGAGCTGTTTCTT. Its translation: CASSLAQSNTGELFL.

This clonotype has at least ten counts. V and J are TRBV18 and TRBJ2-1, with TRBD1 matching 7 bases. The CDR3 length is 13 residues. V gave up 4 bases and J gave up 8 bases; unmatched junction bases: 5. Per the germline V gene, CDR1 is KGHSH and CDR2 is LQKENI. The DNA of the CDR3 is TGTGCCAGCTCACAGGGGGCTGGTGATGAGCAGTTCTTC. It is translated as CASSQGAGDEQFF.

The table lists this clonotype with a count of one. It may be a read error: a sequence one base away is much more abundant. The CDR3 nucleotides read TGCAGCTTCTCCGGAGGAGTAAACGAAGAACTGTTTTTT. Translating it yields CSFSGGVNEELFF. The genes are TRBV29-1 and TRBJ1-4; D remains unclear. Per the germline V gene, CDR1 is SQVTM and CDR2 is ANQGSEA. The CDR3 sequence is 13 residues long. Trimming stripped 8 bases from V and 12 bases from J, with 22 bases between.

This chain uses TRBV29-1 with TRBJ1-5; D not resolved. The germline V gene has CDR1 SQVTM and CDR2 ANQGSEA. The CDR3 runs 15 residues. V was cut by 1 base and J by 3 bases, with 13 bases left in between. CDR3 sequence: CSVEGLRVPNQPQHF. The DNA for the CDR3 is TGCAGCGTTGAAGGCCTGAGGGTCCCCAATCAGCCCCAGCATTTT.

This clonotype occurred many times. The DNA of the CDR3 is TGTGCCAGCAGACTAGCGGGGGGCAACCGGGATACGCAGTATTTT. It codes for CASRLAGGNRDTQYF. This rearrangement joins TRBV12-3 or TRBV12-4 to TRBJ2-3, with 12 bases identical to TRBD2. CDR3 length: 15 residues. V lost 6 bases and J lost 6; bases outside the gene matches: 7.

The table lists this clonotype with a few counts. The chain recombines TRBV28 with TRBJ2-7, with 8 bases fitting TRBD1. The CDR3 consists of 12 residues. V gave up 6 bases and J gave up 6 bases; unmatched junction bases: 4. From germline, CDR1 is MDHEN and CDR2 SYDVKM. The DNA of the CDR3 is TGTGCCAGCAGCTGGACAGGGCTCGAGCAGTACTTC. Protein product: CASSWTGLEQYF.